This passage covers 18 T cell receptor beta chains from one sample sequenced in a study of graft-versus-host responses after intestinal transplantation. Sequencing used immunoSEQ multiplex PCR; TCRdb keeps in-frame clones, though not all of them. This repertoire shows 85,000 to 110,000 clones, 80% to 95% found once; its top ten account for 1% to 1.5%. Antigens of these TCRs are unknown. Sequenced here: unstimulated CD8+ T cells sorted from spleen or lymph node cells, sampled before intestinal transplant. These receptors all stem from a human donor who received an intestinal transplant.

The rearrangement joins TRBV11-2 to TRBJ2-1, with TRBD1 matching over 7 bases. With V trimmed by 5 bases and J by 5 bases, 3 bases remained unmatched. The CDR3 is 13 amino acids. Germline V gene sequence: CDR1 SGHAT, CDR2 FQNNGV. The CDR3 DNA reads TGTGCCAGCAGCCTGACAGGGAACAATGAGCAGTTCTTC. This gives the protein CASSLTGNNEQFF.

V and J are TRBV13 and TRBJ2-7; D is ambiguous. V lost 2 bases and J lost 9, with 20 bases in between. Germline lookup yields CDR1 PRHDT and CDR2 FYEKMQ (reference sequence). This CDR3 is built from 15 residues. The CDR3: CASSLNHKAFEAQYF. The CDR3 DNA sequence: TGTGCCAGCAGCTTAAATCACAAGGCCTTTGAGGCGCAGTACTTC. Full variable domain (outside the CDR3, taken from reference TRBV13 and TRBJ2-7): AAGVIQSPRHLIKEKRETATLKCYPIPRHDTVYWYQQGPGQDPQFLISFYEKMQSDKGSIPDRFSAQQFSDYHSELNMSSLELGDSALYFCASSLNHKAFEAQYFGPGTRLTVT.

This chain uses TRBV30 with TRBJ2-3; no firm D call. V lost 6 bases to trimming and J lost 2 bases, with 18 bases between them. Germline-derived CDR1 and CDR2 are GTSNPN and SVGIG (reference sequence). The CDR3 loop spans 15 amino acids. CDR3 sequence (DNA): TGTGCCTGTGGCGGACGGCCCTCCTTCACAGATACGCAGTATTTT. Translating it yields CACGGRPSFTDTQYF.

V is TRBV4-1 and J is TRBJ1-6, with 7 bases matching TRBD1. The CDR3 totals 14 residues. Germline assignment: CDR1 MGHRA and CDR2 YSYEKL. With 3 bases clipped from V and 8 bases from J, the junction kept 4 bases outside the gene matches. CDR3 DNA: TGCGCCAGCAGCCAGCGGACAGGCTATTCACCCCTCCACTTT. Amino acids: CASSQRTGYSPLHF.

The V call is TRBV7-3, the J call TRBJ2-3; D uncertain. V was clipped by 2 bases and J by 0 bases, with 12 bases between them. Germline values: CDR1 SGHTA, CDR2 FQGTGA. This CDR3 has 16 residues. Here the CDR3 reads CASSLVPLDSTDTQYF. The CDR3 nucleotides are TGTGCCAGCAGCTTAGTTCCTCTAGATAGCACAGATACGCAGTATTTT.

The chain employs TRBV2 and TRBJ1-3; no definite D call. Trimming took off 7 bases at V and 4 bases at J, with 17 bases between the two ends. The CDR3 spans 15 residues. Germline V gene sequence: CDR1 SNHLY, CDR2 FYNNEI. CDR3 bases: TGTGCCAGCACCGAAGGTCTCGCAGGAGGAAACACCATATATTTT. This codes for CASTEGLAGGNTIYF.

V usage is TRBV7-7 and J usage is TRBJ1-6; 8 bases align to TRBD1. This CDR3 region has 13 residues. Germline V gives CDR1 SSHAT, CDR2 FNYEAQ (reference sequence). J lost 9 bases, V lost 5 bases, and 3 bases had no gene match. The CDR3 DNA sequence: TGTGCCAGCAGCCCAGGGGGCGGTTCACCCCTCCACTTT. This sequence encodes CASSPGGGSPLHF.

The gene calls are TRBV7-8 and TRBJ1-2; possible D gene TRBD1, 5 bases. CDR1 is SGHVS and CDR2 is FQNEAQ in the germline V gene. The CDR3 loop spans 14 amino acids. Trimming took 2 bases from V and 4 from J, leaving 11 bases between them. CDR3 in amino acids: CASSLPGTPYGYTF. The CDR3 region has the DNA TGTGCCAGCAGCTTACCCGGGACCCCCTATGGCTACACCTTC.

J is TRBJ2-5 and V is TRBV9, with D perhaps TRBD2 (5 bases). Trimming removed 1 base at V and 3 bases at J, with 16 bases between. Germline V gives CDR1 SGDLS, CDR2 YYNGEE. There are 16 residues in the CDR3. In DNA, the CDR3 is TGTGCCAGCAGCGTAACCCCCCGGGAAGCGGAAGAGACCCAGTACTTC. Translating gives CASSVTPREAEETQYF.

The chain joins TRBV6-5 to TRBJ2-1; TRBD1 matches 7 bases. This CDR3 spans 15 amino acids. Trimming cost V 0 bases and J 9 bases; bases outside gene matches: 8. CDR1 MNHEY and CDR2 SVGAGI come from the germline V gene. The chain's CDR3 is CASSYSRTGGGEQFF. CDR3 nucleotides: TGTGCCAGCAGTTACTCAAGGACAGGCGGCGGTGAGCAGTTCTTC.

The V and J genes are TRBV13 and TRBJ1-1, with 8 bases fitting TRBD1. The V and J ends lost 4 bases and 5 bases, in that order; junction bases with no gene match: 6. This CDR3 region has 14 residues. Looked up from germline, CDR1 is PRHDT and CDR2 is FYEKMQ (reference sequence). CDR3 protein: CASSSQGARTEAFF. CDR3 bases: TGTGCCAGCAGCTCTCAGGGGGCGCGGACTGAAGCTTTCTTT.

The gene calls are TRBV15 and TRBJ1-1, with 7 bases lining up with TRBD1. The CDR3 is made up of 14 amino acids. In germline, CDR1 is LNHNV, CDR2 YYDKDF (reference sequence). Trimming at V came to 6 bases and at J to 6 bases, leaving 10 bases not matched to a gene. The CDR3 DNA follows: TGTGCCACCAGTACGCGACAGGGTGGGGCTGAAGCTTTCTTT. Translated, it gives CATSTRQGGAEAFF.

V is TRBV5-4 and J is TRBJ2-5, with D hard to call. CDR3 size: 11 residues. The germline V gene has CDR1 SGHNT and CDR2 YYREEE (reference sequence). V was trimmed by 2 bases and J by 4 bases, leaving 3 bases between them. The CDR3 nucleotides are TGTGCCAGCAGCTTCGGAGAGACCCAGTACTTC. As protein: CASSFGETQYF.

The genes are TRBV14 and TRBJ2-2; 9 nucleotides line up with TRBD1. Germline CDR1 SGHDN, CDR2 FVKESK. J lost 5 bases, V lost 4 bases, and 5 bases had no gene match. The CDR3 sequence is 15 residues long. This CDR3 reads CASSLGQGWTGELFF. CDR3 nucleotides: TGTGCCAGCAGCCTAGGACAGGGGTGGACCGGGGAGCTGTTTTTT.

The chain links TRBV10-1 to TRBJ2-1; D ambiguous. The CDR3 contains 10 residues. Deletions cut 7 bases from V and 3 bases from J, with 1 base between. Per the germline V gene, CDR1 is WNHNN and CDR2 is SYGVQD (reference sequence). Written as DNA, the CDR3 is TGCGCCAGCAACTACAATGAGCAGTTCTTC. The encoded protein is CASNYNEQFF.

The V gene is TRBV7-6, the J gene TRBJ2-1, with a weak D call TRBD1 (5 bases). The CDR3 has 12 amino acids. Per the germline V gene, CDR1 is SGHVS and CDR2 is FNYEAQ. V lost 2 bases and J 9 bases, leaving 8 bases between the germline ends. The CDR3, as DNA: TGTGCCAGCAGCTTAACAGGTGGTGAGCAGTTCTTC. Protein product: CASSLTGGEQFF.

CDR3 DNA sequence: TGCGCCAGCAGCCAAGATTGGGCAGGGGCGCGGAATGAGCAGTTCTTC. Protein: CASSQDWAGARNEQFF. This chain joins TRBV4-1 and TRBJ2-1, with D maybe TRBD1 (6 bases). CDR3 size: 16 residues. Deletions cut 0 bases from V and 7 bases from J, with 16 bases between. The germline gives CDR1 MGHRA, CDR2 YSYEKL.

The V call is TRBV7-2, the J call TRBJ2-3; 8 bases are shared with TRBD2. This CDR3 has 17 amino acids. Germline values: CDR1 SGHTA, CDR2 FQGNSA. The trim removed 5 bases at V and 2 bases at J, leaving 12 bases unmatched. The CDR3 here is CASSPSGLRGDTDTQYF. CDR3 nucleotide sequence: TGTGCCAGCAGCCCCTCGGGTTTGCGGGGGGACACAGATACGCAGTATTTT.